These 19 T cell receptor beta chains came from one sample sequenced in a study of shared clonotypes between healthy human individuals. Using immunoSEQ multiplex PCR, the repertoire was profiled, and TCRdb retains in-frame clones only, with some absent. Of about 750,000 clones in the sample, almost 95% were seen once. Naive CD8 cells were CD45RO-negative, positively selected for CCR7, excluding terminally differentiated effector memory CD45RA+ cells. Source material: naive CD8+ T cells sorted from blood. Every receptor here comes from a man aged 25-40 years in good health.

This clone was seen only a few times. This CDR3 is also generated by other DNA sequences in the sample. This chain connects TRBV6-5 to TRBJ2-7; D is possibly TRBD1 or TRBD2 (5 bases each). Germline CDR1 and CDR2: MNHEY and SVGAGI. The CDR3 extends over 13 amino acids. V lost 2 bases and J lost 1, with 6 bases in between. The CDR3 nucleotides read TGTGCCAGCAGTTACGGGGGATCCTACGAGCAGTACTTC. Translating gives CASSYGGSYEQYF.

This chain uses TRBV27 with TRBJ2-3; 9 nucleotides agree with TRBD2. CDR3 length: 18 amino acids. With 1 base clipped from V and 0 bases from J, the junction kept 8 bases outside the gene matches. The germline gives CDR1 MNHEY, CDR2 SMNVEV (reference sequence). The CDR3 here is CASSLYGGRAASTDTQYF. The DNA of the CDR3 is TGTGCCAGCAGTTTATACGGCGGGAGGGCCGCTAGCACAGATACGCAGTATTTT.

This clone was detected once. The J gene is TRBJ2-2, the V gene TRBV28; 12 bases are a match to TRBD2. Germline V gives CDR1 MDHEN, CDR2 SYDVKM. There are 16 residues in the CDR3. Germline trimming cut 6 bases from V and 7 bases from J; bases unmatched to any gene: 9. The DNA for the CDR3 is TGTGCCAGCAGCCAAACTAGCGGGAGGATTAGCGGGGAGCTGTTTTTT. Amino acid sequence: CASSQTSGRISGELFF.

This rearrangement joins TRBV27 to TRBJ2-3; D possibly corresponds to TRBD1 (6 bases). Germline CDR1 and CDR2: MNHEY and SMNVEV (reference sequence). The CDR3 is 15 residues long. Trimming took off 4 bases at V and 1 base at J, with 12 bases between the two ends. CDR3 nucleotide sequence: TGTGCCAGCAGTTCGCAGACAGGAGGCACAGATACGCAGTATTTT. Residues: CASSSQTGGTDTQYF.

V usage is TRBV5-6 and J usage is TRBJ2-1; TRBD2 might be the D (5 bases). Germline loops: CDR1 SGHDT, CDR2 YYEEEE. The CDR3 consists of 15 residues. V lost 1 base, J lost 5 bases, and 13 bases lay in between. In DNA form, the CDR3 reads TGTGCCAGCAGCTTGTTGGTAGCGAAGGACAATGAGCAGTTCTTC. Protein sequence: CASSLLVAKDNEQFF. Looking up the rest from reference TRBV5-6 and TRBJ2-1 gives the full variable domain: DAGVTQSPTHLIKTRGQQVTLRCSPKSGHDTVSWYQQALGQGPQFIFQYYEEEERQRGNFPDRFSGHQFPNYSSELNVNALLLGDSALYLCASSLLVAKDNEQFFGPGTRLTVL.

V is TRBV27 and J is TRBJ2-1, with unresolved D. Germline V lookup: CDR1 MNHEY, CDR2 SMNVEV (reference sequence). The ends were cut back, 5 bases at V and 4 bases at J, with 6 bases in the middle. CDR3 length: 12 residues. The CDR3 DNA is TGTGCCAGCAGTCGGGCGTACAATGAGCAGTTCTTC. Its protein product is CASSRAYNEQFF.

This clone was picked up a small number of times. This chain links TRBV30 with TRBJ1-2; D might be TRBD1 (6 bases). The germline CDR1 and CDR2 sequences are GTSNPN and SVGIG (reference sequence). This CDR3 region has 11 residues. The V gene lost 5 bases and the J gene lost 5 bases, with 9 bases spanning the gap. CDR3 region: CAWLRGYGYTF. DNA of the CDR3: TGTGCCTGGCTCAGGGGTTATGGCTACACCTTC.

The chain employs TRBV5-6 and TRBJ2-3; 9 positions match TRBD2. The CDR3 is 16 residues long. Germline V CDR1 and CDR2: SGHDT, YYEEEE. With 4 bases clipped from V and 2 bases from J, the junction kept 8 bases outside the gene matches. This CDR3 is CASSPTGTSPTDTQYF. The CDR3 DNA follows: TGTGCCAGCAGCCCAACTGGGACTAGCCCCACAGATACGCAGTATTTT.

CDR3 in amino acids: CASSLDKVSPNEKLFF. For the CDR3, the DNA is TGTGCCAGCAGCTTAGATAAGGTTTCCCCTAATGAAAAACTGTTTTTT. This chain joins TRBV7-6 and TRBJ1-4; D call uncertain. The V end was cut by 1 base, the J end by 3 bases, with 12 bases between. Germline V gene sequence: CDR1 SGHVS, CDR2 FNYEAQ. The CDR3 runs to 16 residues.

Notes on this clone: Compared with germline, one end of the junction differs, possibly owing to a read error. The chain links TRBV28 to TRBJ1-2; no firm D call. The CDR3 loop spans 12 amino acids. Germline-derived CDR1 and CDR2 are MDHEN and SYDVKM. CDR3 amino acids: CASSPGPTTGHF. The CDR3 nucleotides are TGTGCCAGCAGCCCCGGACCTACCACGGGCCACTTC.

The rearrangement joins TRBV7-3 to TRBJ2-3; D is ambiguous. Deletions cut 1 base from V and 1 base from J, with 9 bases between. The CDR3 runs 15 residues. Germline values: CDR1 SGHTA, CDR2 FQGTGA. In DNA, the CDR3 is TGTGCCAGCAGCTTAAGCCCCTCGGGCACAGATACGCAGTATTTT. Its protein is CASSLSPSGTDTQYF.

The chain recombines TRBV30 with TRBJ2-2; D ambiguous. The CDR3 is 12 amino acids. Trimming removed 5 bases from V and 6 bases from J, with 10 bases in between. Germline V lookup: CDR1 GTSNPN, CDR2 SVGIG (reference sequence). This chain's CDR3 is CAWEVTPGELFF. The CDR3 coding sequence is TGTGCCTGGGAGGTAACACCCGGGGAGCTGTTTTTT.

On this clone itself: The sample has other DNA sequences that encode this CDR3 too. The chain has TRBV11-2 and TRBJ1-5; TRBD1 is a possible D gene (5 bases). The CDR3 spans 16 residues. V was pared by 1 base and J by 0 bases, with 10 bases between. Germline loops: CDR1 SGHAT, CDR2 FQNNGV. Here the CDR3 DNA reads TGTGCCAGCAGCTTAGGGTCAGGGTATAGCAATCAGCCCCAGCATTTT. It yields the protein CASSLGSGYSNQPQHF.

This clone was counted only a few times. V usage is TRBV4-1 and J usage is TRBJ1-5, with 7 bases fitting TRBD1. The V gene's germline CDR1 is MGHRA and CDR2 YSYEKL. The CDR3 is 12 amino acids. Trimming cost V 0 bases and J 15 bases; bases outside gene matches: 5. CDR3: CASSQETGLLHF. The CDR3 DNA reads TGCGCCAGCAGCCAAGAGACAGGGCTATTGCATTTT.

V gene TRBV5-8 combines with J gene TRBJ1-4; weak D call: TRBD1 (6 bases). Germline V gene sequence: CDR1 SGHTS, CDR2 YDEGEE. This CDR3 contains 16 residues. V was cut by 5 bases and J by 7 bases, with 21 bases left in between. The CDR3: CASRRRGGGAAEKLFF. For the CDR3, the DNA is TGTGCCAGCAGACGCCGCGGGGGGGGCGCTGCTGAAAAACTGTTTTTT.

This sequence joins TRBV15 and TRBJ2-1; possibly TRBD1 or TRBD2 for D (5 bases each). With 8 bases removed from V and 9 bases from J, the gap between germline ends came to 20 bases. Germline lookup yields CDR1 LNHNV and CDR2 YYDKDF (reference sequence). The CDR3 spans 14 residues. The CDR3 nucleotides read TGTGCCACCGGGGCTATTCTACGTGGGGGTGAGCAGTTCTTC. Amino acids: CATGAILRGGEQFF.

This chain links TRBV27 with TRBJ2-1, with D possibly TRBD2 on 5 matching bases. Germline CDR1 is MNHEY and CDR2 is SMNVEV (reference sequence). V lost 3 bases and J 8 bases, leaving 20 bases between the germline ends. The CDR3 is made up of 16 amino acids. Here the CDR3 reads CASSFLWEIDRYEQFF. CDR3 nucleotide sequence: TGTGCCAGCAGTTTTTTATGGGAGATTGATCGTTATGAGCAGTTCTTC.

This clone has just one count. The same CDR3 also results from other DNA sequences found in this sample. The V gene is TRBV5-4, the J gene TRBJ2-7, with D hard to call. The CDR3 covers 13 residues. V shed 1 base and J shed 1 base, with 6 bases lying between them. CDR1 SGHNT and CDR2 YYREEE come from the germline V gene (reference sequence). As DNA, the CDR3 is TGTGCCAGCAGCTTGAGTGCGTCCTACGAGCAGTACTTC. This gives the protein CASSLSASYEQYF.

In this sample, this clone turned up a few times. V usage is TRBV25-1 and J usage is TRBJ2-2; the D gene is possibly TRBD2 (5 bases). V dropped 6 bases and J dropped 5 bases, with 7 bases sitting between them. Germline CDR1 reads MGHDK; CDR2 reads SYGVNS. The CDR3 runs 12 residues. As DNA, the CDR3 is TGTGCCAGCAGAGGACTTACCGGGGAGCTGTTTTTT. This sequence encodes CASRGLTGELFF.